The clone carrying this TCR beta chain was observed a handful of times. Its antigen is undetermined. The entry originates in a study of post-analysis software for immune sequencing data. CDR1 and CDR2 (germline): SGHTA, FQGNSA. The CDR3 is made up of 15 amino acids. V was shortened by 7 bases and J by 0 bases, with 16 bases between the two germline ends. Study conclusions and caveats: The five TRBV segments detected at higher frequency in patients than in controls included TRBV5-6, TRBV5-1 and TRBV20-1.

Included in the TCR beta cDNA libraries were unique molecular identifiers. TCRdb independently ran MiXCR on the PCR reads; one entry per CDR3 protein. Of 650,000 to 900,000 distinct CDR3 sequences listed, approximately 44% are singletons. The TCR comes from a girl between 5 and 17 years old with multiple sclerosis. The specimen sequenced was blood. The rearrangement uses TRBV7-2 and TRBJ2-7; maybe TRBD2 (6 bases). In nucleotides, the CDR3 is TGTGCCAGCAAACCCGCGGGAAGTAGCTCCTACGAGCAGTACTTC. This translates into CASKPAGSSSYEQYF.